Listed below are T cell receptor beta chains from one sample, sequenced in a study of siplizumab effects on memory and regulatory T cells. Measured with immunoSEQ multiplex PCR; TCRdb has only the in-frame clones, and not every one. Of 85,000 to 130,000 clones listed, around 90% were seen once; the top ten hold 0.73%. The sequencing sample was made of Tregs sorted from blood. The receptors were gathered from a human donor in good health. Each CDR3 is given with its conserved first and last residue. Each record gives: D gene, clone size, J gene, V gene, CDR3 DNA, CDR3 protein. The D gene is left open where the match is weak. The size entry is marked missing in some rows and otherwise reads once, few, many or a size class.

-,-,TRBJ2-3,TRBV5-4,TGTGCCAGCAGCTCCCGGGACGGCACAGATACGCAGTATTTT,CASSSRDGTDTQYF
-,-,TRBJ1-4,TRBV5-4,TGTGCCAGCAGCTTGGCGGGGGTAGGTGAAAAACTGTTTTTT,CASSLAGVGEKLFF
-,once,TRBJ2-3,TRBV7-3,TGTGCCAGCAGCCTCCTGGACAAGGATACGCAGTATTTT,CASSLLDKDTQYF
TRBD2,once,TRBJ2-7,TRBV5-1,TGCGCCAGCAGCTCCCTAGCGGGAGGGGGCGACGAGCAGTACTTC,CASSSLAGGGDEQYF
TRBD1,-,TRBJ1-1,TRBV4-2,TGTGCCAGCAGCTTATCAGGGGGAACTGAAGCTTTCTTT,CASSLSGGTEAFF
-,-,TRBJ1-2,TRBV15,TGTGCCACCAGCAGGGACTGGGGAGACGGCTACACCTTC,CATSRDWGDGYTF
TRBD1,-,TRBJ2-5,TRBV15,TGTGCCACCAGCACTCGACAGGGTAGGGAGACCCAGTACTTC,CATSTRQGRETQYF
TRBD2,-,TRBJ2-7,TRBV6-1,TGTGCCAGCAGGCCTAGCGGGAGCTACGAGCAGTACTTC,CASRPSGSYEQYF
-,-,TRBJ1-4,TRBV28,TGTGCCAGCTGCCCGAGACGGCCATCAACTAATGAAAAACTGTTTTTT,CASCPRRPSTNEKLFF
-,-,TRBJ2-7,TRBV10-2,TGCGCCAGCAGATGGGGTGGGGGGTACGAGCAGTACTTC,CASRWGGGYEQYF
-,-,TRBJ2-1,TRBV7-6,TGTGCCAGCAGGACCGGGATAGAGCAGTTCTTC,CASRTGIEQFF
-,-,TRBJ1-2,TRBV27,TGTGCCAGCAGTAATCGAGGGCTCCACTATGGCTACACCTTC,CASSNRGLHYGYTF
-,-,TRBJ2-2,TRBV19,TGTGCCAGTACCATCGGCGGTAACACCGGGGAGCTGTTTTTT,CASTIGGNTGELFF
-,once,TRBJ2-7,TRBV7-2,TGTGCCAGCAGCTTAAAGGCTAGCAGCTACGAGCAGTACTTC,CASSLKASSYEQYF
TRBD2,-,TRBJ2-2,TRBV7-3,TGTGCCAGCAGCCCAGGACTAGCGGGGAACACCGGGGAGCTGTTTTTT,CASSPGLAGNTGELFF
TRBD1,-,TRBJ2-3,TRBV18,TGTGCCAGCTCACCACTCGGACAGGGCACAGATACGCAGTATTTT,CASSPLGQGTDTQYF
TRBD1,once,TRBJ2-5,TRBV19,TGTGCCAGTAGTGGGACAGCTCAAGAGACCCAGTACTTC,CASSGTAQETQYF
-,few,TRBJ1-5,TRBV7-7,TGTGCTAGCAGCTCTAACAAAGTAAGACGGCCCCAGCATTTT,CASSSNKVRRPQHF
-,-,TRBJ1-2,TRBV9,TGTGCCAGCAGACGGGCAGTCGGCTACACCTTC,CASRRAVGYTF
-,few,TRBJ1-2,TRBV7-9,TGTGCCAGCAGCCCCAGGGCGGGGTCGGGCAATGGCTACACCTTC,CASSPRAGSGNGYTF
TRBD1,-,TRBJ1-2,TRBV5-1,TGCGCCAGCAGCTCAGGACAGGGAAATGGCTACACCTTC,CASSSGQGNGYTF
-,once,TRBJ2-7,TRBV5-8,TGTGCCAGCAGCTTTAAGGGAGTACTCTACGAGCAGTACTTC,CASSFKGVLYEQYF
-,-,TRBJ1-1,TRBV6-6,TGTGCCAGCAGTTATAGCAGGGTTAGTACCACTGAAGCTTTCTTT,CASSYSRVSTTEAFF
-,-,TRBJ2-3,TRBV14,TGTGCCAGCAGCCCAAGGACAGATACGCAGTATTTT,CASSPRTDTQYF
-,-,TRBJ2-2,TRBV6-1,TGTGCCAGCAGTGTTATCCAGGGGTACACCGGGGAGCTGTTTTTT,CASSVIQGYTGELFF
-,-,TRBJ2-1,TRBV29-1,TGCAGCGTTGACACTTGGGTCTCCACCTACAATGAGCAGTTCTTC,CSVDTWVSTYNEQFF
TRBD2,-,TRBJ2-1,TRBV4-1,TGCGCCAGCAGCCCACCGGGGACTAGCATATCAGGCTCCTACAATGAGCAGTTCTTC,CASSPPGTSISGSYNEQFF
-,-,TRBJ2-6,TRBV7-2,TGTGCCAGCAGCTTAAACAGTTTAGGGGCCAACGTCCTGACTTTC,CASSLNSLGANVLTF
-,once,TRBJ2-7,TRBV6-6,TGTGCCAGCAGTTACTCGTTGCTCTACGAGCAGTACTTC,CASSYSLLYEQYF
-,-,TRBJ2-3,TRBV9,TGTGCCAGCAGCGTAGACGGGACTCTACTAGATACGCAGTATTTT,CASSVDGTLLDTQYF
TRBD1,-,TRBJ1-2,TRBV19,TGTGCCAGTAGTATAAGGGGACAGGACCATGGCTACACCTTC,CASSIRGQDHGYTF
TRBD1,-,TRBJ1-1,TRBV9,TGTGCCAGCAGCGACCTACAGGGGGTCCGGACTGAAGCTTTCTTT,CASSDLQGVRTEAFF
TRBD1,-,TRBJ1-1,TRBV11-2,TGTGCCAGCAGCTTAAGGGACAGGAACACTGAAGCTTTCTTT,CASSLRDRNTEAFF
TRBD2,once,TRBJ2-5,TRBV5-4,TGTGCCAGCAGCCTGGGGGGGACCTTGGAGACCCAGTACTTC,CASSLGGTLETQYF
TRBD2,-,TRBJ2-3,TRBV4-2,TGTGCCAGCAGCCTAAATATTGGGGCGGGAGACACCACAGATACGCAGTATTTT,CASSLNIGAGDTTDTQYF
-,-,TRBJ2-7,TRBV7-2,TGTGCCAGCAGCTTATTGACGTCTTACGAGCAGTACTTC,CASSLLTSYEQYF
-,-,TRBJ2-1,TRBV5-1,TGCGCCAGCAGCTTGGGGCTAAATGAGCAGTTCTTC,CASSLGLNEQFF
TRBD2,-,TRBJ2-3,TRBV9,TGTGCCAGCAGCCCAAGACTAGCCGTGGGCACAGATACGCAGTATTTT,CASSPRLAVGTDTQYF
-,-,TRBJ2-3,TRBV9,TGTGCCAGCAGCGTCGGCCCCCCGCGGGATGGAGATACGCAGTATTTT,CASSVGPPRDGDTQYF
-,once,TRBJ2-1,TRBV5-1,TGCGCCAGCAGCTTGGACGTGGGAGCCTACAATGAGCAGTTCTTC,CASSLDVGAYNEQFF
-,few,TRBJ1-2,TRBV18,TGTGCCAGCTCACCTCCGGGACCGACCTACACCTTC,CASSPPGPTYTF
-,-,TRBJ2-7,TRBV18,TGTGCCAGCTCACCACGCCTAAAAGGGGACGAGCAGTACTTC,CASSPRLKGDEQYF
TRBD1,-,TRBJ2-7,TRBV9,TGTGCCAGCAGCGCGCCCGGGACAGGGTTGAACGAGCAGTACTTC,CASSAPGTGLNEQYF
-,-,TRBJ1-5,TRBV28,TGTGCCAGCAAACTCAGTTATAGCAATCAGCCCCAGCATTTT,CASKLSYSNQPQHF
TRBD1,-,TRBJ2-4,TRBV6-1,TGTGCCAGCAGTGGGGGTATTACAGGGGCTACGGACATTCAGTACTTC,CASSGGITGATDIQYF
-,-,TRBJ1-1,TRBV9,TGTGCCAGCAGCGAAGCCCTAATGAACACTGAAGCTTTCTTT,CASSEALMNTEAFF
-,-,TRBJ2-3,TRBV2,TGTGCCAGCAGCGCGGCTGGGCCCACAGATACGCAGTATTTT,CASSAAGPTDTQYF